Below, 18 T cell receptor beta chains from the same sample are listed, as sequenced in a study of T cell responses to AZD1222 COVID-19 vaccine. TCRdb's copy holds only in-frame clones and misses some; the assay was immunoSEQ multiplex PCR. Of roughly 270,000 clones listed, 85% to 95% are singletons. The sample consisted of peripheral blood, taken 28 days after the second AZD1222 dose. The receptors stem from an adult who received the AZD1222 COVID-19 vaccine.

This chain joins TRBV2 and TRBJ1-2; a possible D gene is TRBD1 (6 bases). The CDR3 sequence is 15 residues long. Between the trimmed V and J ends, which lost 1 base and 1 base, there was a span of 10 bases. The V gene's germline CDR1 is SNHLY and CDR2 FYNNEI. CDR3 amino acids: CASSEGTDHNYGYTF. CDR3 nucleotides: TGTGCCAGCAGTGAAGGGACAGACCATAACTATGGCTACACCTTC.

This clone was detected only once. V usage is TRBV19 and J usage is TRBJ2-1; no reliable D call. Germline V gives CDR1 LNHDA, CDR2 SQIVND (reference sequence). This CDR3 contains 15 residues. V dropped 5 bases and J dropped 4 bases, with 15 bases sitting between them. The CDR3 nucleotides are TGTGCCAGTAGTTTGGGCGGCGGACCTTACAATGAGCAGTTCTTC. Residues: CASSLGGGPYNEQFF.

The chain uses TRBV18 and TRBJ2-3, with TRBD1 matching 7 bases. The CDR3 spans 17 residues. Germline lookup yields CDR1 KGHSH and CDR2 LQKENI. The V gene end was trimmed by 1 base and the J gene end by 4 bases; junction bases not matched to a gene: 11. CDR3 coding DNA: TGTGCCAGCTCACCACGGTACGTCCCAGGGGGTCCAGATACGCAGTATTTT. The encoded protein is CASSPRYVPGGPDTQYF.

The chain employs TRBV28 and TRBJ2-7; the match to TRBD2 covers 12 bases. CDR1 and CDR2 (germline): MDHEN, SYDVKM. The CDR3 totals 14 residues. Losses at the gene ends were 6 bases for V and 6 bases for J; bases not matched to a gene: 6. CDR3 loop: CASRRLAGAREQYF. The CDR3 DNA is TGTGCCAGCAGGCGACTAGCGGGAGCGCGCGAGCAGTACTTC.

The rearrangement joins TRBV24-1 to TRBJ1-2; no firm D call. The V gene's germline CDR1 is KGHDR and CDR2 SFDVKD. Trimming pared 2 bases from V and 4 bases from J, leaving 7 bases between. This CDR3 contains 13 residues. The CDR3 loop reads CATSDSVSYGYTF. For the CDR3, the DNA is TGTGCCACCAGTGATTCGGTTTCCTATGGCTACACCTTC.

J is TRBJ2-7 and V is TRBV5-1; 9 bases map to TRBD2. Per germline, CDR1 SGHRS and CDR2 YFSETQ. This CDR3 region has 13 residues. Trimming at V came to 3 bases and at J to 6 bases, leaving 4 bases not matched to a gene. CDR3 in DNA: TGCGCCAGCAGCTATAGCGGGAGTAGCGAGCAGTACTTC. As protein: CASSYSGSSEQYF.

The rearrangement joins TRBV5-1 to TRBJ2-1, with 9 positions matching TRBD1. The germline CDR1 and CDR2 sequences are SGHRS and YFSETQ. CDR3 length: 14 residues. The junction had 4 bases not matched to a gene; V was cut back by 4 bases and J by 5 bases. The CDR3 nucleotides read TGCGCCAGCAGCCCAGGGACAGGGAACAATGAGCAGTTCTTC. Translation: CASSPGTGNNEQFF.

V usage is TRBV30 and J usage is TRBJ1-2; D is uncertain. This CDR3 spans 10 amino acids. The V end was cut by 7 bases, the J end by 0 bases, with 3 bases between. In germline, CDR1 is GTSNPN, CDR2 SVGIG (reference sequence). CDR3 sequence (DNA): TGTGCCTCGTCTAACTATGGCTACACCTTC. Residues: CASSNYGYTF.

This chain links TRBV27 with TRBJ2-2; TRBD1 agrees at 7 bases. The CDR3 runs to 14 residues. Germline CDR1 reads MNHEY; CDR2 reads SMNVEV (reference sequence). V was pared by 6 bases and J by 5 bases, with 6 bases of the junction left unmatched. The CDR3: CASRIRQGTGELFF. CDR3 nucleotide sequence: TGTGCCAGCAGGATAAGACAGGGAACCGGGGAGCTGTTTTTT.

CDR3 amino acids: CASTASGGLSSYNEQFF. As DNA, the CDR3 is TGTGCCAGCACAGCTAGCGGGGGGCTGAGCTCCTACAATGAGCAGTTCTTC. This chain connects TRBV4-2 to TRBJ2-1; 11 nucleotides match TRBD2. Unmatched junction bases numbered 8, after V lost 7 bases and J lost 0 bases. The CDR3 has 17 amino acids. From germline, CDR1 is LGHNA and CDR2 YNFKEQ.

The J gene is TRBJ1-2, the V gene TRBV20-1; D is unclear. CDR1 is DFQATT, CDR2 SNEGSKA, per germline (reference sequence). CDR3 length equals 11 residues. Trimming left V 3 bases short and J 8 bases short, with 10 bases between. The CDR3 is CSARFPAGYTF. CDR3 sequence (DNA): TGCAGTGCTAGGTTTCCCGCGGGCTACACCTTC.

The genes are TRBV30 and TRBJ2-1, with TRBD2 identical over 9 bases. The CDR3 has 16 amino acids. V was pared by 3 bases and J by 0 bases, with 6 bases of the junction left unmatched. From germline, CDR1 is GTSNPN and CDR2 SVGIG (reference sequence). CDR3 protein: CAWRGLAGSSYNEQFF. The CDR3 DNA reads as TGTGCCTGGAGGGGTCTAGCGGGGAGCTCCTACAATGAGCAGTTCTTC.

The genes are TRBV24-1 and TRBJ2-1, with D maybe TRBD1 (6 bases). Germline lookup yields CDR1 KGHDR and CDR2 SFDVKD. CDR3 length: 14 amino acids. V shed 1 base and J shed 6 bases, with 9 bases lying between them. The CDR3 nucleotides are TGTGCCACCAGTGATTTCAGGGGCAGCAATGAGCAGTTCTTC. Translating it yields CATSDFRGSNEQFF.

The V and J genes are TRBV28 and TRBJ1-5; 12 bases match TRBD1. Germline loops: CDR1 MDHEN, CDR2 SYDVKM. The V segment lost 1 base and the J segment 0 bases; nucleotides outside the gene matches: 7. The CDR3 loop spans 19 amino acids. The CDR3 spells CASSLYLGQGASSNQPQHF. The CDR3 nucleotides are TGTGCCAGCAGTTTATACCTGGGACAGGGGGCGAGTAGCAATCAGCCCCAGCATTTT. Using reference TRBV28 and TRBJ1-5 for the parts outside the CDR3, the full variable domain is DVKVTQSSRYLVKRTGEKVFLECVQDMDHENMFWYRQDPGLGLRLIYFSYDVKMKEKGDIPEGYSVSREKKERFSLILESASTNQTSMYLCASSLYLGQGASSNQPQHFGDGTRLSIL.

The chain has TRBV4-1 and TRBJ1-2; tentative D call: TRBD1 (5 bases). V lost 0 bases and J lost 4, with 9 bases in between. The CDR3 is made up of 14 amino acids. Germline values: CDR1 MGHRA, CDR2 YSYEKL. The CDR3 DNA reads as TGCGCCAGCAGCCAAGATGAACAGGTCTATGGCTACACCTTC. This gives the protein CASSQDEQVYGYTF.

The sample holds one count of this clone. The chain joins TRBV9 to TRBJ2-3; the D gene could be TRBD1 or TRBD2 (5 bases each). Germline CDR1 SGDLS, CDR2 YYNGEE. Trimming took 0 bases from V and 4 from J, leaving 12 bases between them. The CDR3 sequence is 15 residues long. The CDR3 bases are TGTGCCAGCAGCGTAGCTGGGGGTACGGCAGATACGCAGTATTTT. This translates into CASSVAGGTADTQYF. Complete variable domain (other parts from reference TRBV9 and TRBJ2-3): DSGVTQTPKHLITATGQRVTLRCSPRSGDLSVYWYQQSLDQGLQFLIQYYNGEERAKGNILERFSAQQFPDLHSELNLSSLELGDSALYFCASSVAGGTADTQYFGPGTRLTVL.

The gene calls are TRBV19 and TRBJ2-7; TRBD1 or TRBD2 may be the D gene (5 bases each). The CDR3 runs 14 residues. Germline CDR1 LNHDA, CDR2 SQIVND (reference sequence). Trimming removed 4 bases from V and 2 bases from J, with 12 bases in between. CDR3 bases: TGTGCCAGTAGTACCTCGGGACGACCCTACGAGCAGTACTTC. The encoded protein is CASSTSGRPYEQYF.

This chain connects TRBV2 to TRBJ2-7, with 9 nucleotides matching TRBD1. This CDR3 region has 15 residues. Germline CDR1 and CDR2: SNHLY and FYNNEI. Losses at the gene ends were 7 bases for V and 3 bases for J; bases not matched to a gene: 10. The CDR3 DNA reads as TGTGCCAGCATTAAGTCCGGGACAGGGTACTACGAGCAGTACTTC. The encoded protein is CASIKSGTGYYEQYF.